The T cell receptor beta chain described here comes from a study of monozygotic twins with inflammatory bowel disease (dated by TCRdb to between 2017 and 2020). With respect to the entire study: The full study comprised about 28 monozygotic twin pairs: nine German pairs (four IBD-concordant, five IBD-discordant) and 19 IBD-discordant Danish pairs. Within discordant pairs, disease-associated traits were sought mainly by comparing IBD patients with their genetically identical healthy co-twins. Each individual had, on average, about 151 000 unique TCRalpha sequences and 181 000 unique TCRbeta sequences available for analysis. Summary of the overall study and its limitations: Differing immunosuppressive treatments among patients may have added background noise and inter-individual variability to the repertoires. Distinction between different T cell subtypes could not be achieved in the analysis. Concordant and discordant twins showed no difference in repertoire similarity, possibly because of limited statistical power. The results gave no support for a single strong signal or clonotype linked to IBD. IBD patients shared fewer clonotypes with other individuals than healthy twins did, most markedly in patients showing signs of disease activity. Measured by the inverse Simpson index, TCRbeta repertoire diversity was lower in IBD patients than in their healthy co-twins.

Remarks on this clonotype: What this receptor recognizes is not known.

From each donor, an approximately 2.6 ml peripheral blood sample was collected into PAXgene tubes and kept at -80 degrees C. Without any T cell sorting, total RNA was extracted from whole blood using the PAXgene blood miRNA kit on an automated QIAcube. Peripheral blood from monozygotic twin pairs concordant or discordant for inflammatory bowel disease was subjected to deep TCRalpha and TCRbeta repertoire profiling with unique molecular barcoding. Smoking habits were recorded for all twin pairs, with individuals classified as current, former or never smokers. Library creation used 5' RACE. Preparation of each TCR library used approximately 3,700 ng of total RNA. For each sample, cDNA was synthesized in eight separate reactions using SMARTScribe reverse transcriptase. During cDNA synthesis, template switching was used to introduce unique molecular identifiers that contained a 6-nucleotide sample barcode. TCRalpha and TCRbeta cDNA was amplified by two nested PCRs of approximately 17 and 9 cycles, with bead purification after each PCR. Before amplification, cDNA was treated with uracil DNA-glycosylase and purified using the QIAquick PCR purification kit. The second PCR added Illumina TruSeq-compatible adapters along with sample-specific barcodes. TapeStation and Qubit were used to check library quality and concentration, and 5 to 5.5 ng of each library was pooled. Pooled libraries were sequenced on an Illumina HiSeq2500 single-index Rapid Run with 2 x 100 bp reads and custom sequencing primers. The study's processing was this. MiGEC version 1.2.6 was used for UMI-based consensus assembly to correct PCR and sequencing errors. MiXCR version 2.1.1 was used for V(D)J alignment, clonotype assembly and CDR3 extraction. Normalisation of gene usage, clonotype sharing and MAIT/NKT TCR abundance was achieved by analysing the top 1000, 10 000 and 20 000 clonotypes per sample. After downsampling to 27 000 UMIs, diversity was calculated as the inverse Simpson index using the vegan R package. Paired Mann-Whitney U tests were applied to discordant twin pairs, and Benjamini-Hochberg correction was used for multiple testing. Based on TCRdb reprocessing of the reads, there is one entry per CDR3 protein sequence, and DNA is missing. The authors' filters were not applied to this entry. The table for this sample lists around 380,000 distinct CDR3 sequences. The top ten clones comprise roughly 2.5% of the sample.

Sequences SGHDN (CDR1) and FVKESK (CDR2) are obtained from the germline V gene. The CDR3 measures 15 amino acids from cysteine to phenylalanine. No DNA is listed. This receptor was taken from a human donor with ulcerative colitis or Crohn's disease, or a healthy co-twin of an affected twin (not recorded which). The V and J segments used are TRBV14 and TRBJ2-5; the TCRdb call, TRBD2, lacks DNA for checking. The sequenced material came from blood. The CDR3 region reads CASSQAGAGWETQYF.